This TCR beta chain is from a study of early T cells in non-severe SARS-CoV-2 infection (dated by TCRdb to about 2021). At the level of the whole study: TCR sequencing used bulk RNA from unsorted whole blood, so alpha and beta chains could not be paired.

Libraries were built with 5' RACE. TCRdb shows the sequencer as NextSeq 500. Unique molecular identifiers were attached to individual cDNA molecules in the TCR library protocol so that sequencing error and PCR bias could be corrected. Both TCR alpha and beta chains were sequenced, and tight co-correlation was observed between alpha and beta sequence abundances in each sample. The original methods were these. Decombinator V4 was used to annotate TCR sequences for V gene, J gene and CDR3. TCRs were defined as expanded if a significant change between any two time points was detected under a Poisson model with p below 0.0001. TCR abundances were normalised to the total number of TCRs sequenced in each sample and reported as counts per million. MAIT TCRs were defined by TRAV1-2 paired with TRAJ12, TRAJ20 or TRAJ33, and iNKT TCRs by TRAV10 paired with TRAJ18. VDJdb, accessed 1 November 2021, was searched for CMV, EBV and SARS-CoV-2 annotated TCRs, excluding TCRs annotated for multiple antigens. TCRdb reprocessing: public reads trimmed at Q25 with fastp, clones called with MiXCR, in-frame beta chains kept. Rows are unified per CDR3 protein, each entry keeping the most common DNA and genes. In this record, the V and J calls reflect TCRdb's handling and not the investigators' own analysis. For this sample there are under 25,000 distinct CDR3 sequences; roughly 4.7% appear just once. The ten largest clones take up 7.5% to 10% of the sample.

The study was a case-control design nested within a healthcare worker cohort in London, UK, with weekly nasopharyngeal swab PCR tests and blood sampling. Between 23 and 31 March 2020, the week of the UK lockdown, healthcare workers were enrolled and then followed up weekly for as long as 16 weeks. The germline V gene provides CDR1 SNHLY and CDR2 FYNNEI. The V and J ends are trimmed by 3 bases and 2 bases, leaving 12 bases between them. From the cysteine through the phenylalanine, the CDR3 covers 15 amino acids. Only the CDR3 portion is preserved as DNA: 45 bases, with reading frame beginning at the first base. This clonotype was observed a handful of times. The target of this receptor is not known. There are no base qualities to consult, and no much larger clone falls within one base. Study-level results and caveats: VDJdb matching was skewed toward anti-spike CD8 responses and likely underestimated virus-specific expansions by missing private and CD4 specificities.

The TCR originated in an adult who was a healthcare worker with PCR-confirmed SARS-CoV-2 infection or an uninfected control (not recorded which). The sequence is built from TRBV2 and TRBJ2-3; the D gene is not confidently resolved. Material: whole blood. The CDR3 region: CASSDSPYVTDTQYF. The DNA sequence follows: TGTGCCAGCAGTGATTCTCCCTACGTCACAGATACGCAGTATTTT.